The 29 T cell receptor beta chains in this list originate from one sample, sequenced in a study of CD4 T cells in relation to SARS-CoV-2 and coronaviruses. The assay was immunoSEQ multiplex PCR, and TCRdb's table has in-frame clones only and misses some. The sample carries 68,000 or so clones, approximately 95% recorded once. Before the COVID-19 pandemic, during about 2010-2018, CD4+ T cells were taken from unexposed donors. The sequencing input was naive CD4+ T cells from PBMCs. As to subset: naive CD4+ T cells isolated by negative enrichment. These TCRs come from a human donor in good health.

V usage is TRBV19 and J usage is TRBJ2-1; D is unresolved. Germline V gives CDR1 LNHDA, CDR2 SQIVND (reference sequence). This CDR3 has 11 amino acids. Trimming stripped 5 bases from V and 1 base from J, with 0 bases between. The CDR3 reads CASSSYNEQFF. The CDR3 coding sequence is TGTGCCAGTAGTTCCTACAATGAGCAGTTCTTC.

In its sample, this clone was seen once. This chain joins TRBV29-1 and TRBJ2-3, with 7 nucleotides matching TRBD2. Losses at the gene ends were 4 bases for V and 2 bases for J; bases not matched to a gene: 12. Looked up from germline, CDR1 is SQVTM and CDR2 is ANQGSEA. The CDR3 is 16 amino acids. CDR3 sequence: CSVVRALRELTDTQYF. CDR3 nucleotide sequence: TGCAGCGTTGTAAGGGCTCTGCGGGAGCTCACAGATACGCAGTATTTT.

The V gene is TRBV7-9, the J gene TRBJ1-3, with 12 bases aligning to TRBD1. V was clipped by 5 bases and J by 4 bases; unmatched bases: 9. Germline loops: CDR1 SEHNR, CDR2 FQNEAQ (reference sequence). The CDR3 spans 17 residues. Written as DNA, the CDR3 is TGTGCCAGCAGCATCCCGCAAGGGACAGGGGGCGGAAACACCATATATTTT. This encodes CASSIPQGTGGGNTIYF.

The chain recombines TRBV5-1 with TRBJ2-3; either TRBD1 or TRBD2 may fit D (5 bases each). V was shortened by 3 bases and J by 1 base, with 9 bases between the two germline ends. The CDR3 totals 14 residues. Looked up from germline, CDR1 is SGHRS and CDR2 is YFSETQ. CDR3 coding DNA: TGCGCCAGCAGCTCAAGAGGGGGCACAGATACGCAGTATTTT. The encoded protein is CASSSRGGTDTQYF.

The rearrangement joins TRBV2 to TRBJ1-3; D remains ambiguous. Germline CDR1 is SNHLY and CDR2 is FYNNEI. The CDR3 contains 12 residues. V gave up 5 bases and J gave up 3 bases, with 5 bases separating them. The DNA of the CDR3 is TGTGCCAGCAGTTACAGTGGAAACACCATATATTTT. Protein product: CASSYSGNTIYF.

V and J are TRBV5-1 and TRBJ1-2, with a tentative D call TRBD1 (5 bases). The CDR3 loop spans 14 amino acids. Looked up from germline, CDR1 is SGHRS and CDR2 is YFSETQ. V lost 4 bases to trimming and J lost 4 bases, with 14 bases between them. The CDR3 here is CASSPTSDSYGYTF. As DNA, the CDR3 is TGCGCCAGCAGCCCCACATCAGACAGCTATGGCTACACCTTC.

This chain joins TRBV3-1 (or the pseudogene TRBV3-2) and TRBJ1-5; D gene unclear. V lost 6 bases and J 9 bases, leaving 21 bases between the germline ends. The germline V gene has CDR1 LGHDT and CDR2 YNNKEL (reference sequence). The CDR3 loop spans 15 amino acids. CDR3 sequence reads: CASSPTSGLSAPQHF. DNA of the CDR3: TGTGCCAGCAGTCCAACATCGGGCTTATCAGCGCCCCAGCATTTT.

This chain connects TRBV7-2 to TRBJ1-5, with unresolved D. The germline CDR1 and CDR2 sequences are SGHTA and FQGNSA. The CDR3 runs 14 residues. V lost 7 bases, J lost 4 bases, and 14 bases lay in between. This CDR3 is CASNDFPGNQPQHF. CDR3 bases: TGTGCCAGCAACGACTTCCCGGGAAATCAGCCCCAGCATTTT.

The chain joins TRBV7-3 to TRBJ1-3; D is unresolved. The CDR3 loop spans 16 amino acids. Germline V gene data show CDR1 as SGHTA and CDR2 as FQGTGA. V was clipped by 4 bases and J by 0 bases, with 13 bases between them. The CDR3 sequence: CASSYGRRFSGNTIYF. CDR3 nucleotide sequence: TGTGCCAGCAGCTACGGACGGCGATTCTCTGGAAACACCATATATTTT.

This rearrangement joins TRBV2 to TRBJ2-7; no definite D call. The CDR3 is 12 amino acids. Germline assignment: CDR1 SNHLY and CDR2 FYNNEI. The ends were cut back, 1 base at V and 11 bases at J, with 12 bases in the middle. The CDR3 region is CASSEVSGREYF. The CDR3 DNA follows: TGTGCCAGCAGTGAAGTTTCTGGACGTGAGTACTTC.

V gene TRBV30 combines with J gene TRBJ2-2; 9 nucleotides agree with TRBD2. The J segment lost 6 bases and the V segment lost 0 bases, leaving 5 bases of the junction unmatched. Germline V lookup: CDR1 GTSNPN, CDR2 SVGIG (reference sequence). The CDR3 is 15 amino acids. The CDR3 DNA is TGTGCCTGGAGTGTACGGCTAGCGGGACCCGGGGAGCTGTTTTTT. Protein sequence: CAWSVRLAGPGELFF. Drawing the rest from reference TRBV30 and TRBJ2-2, the complete variable domain is SQTIHQWPATLVQPVGSPLSLECTVEGTSNPNLYWYRQAAGRGLQLLFYSVGIGQISSEVPQNLSASRPQDRQFILSSKKLLLSDSGFYLCAWSVRLAGPGELFFGEGSRLTVL.

This chain uses TRBV5-6 with TRBJ1-6; D possibly corresponds to TRBD1 (6 bases). The germline V gene has CDR1 SGHDT and CDR2 YYEEEE. Trimming cost V 4 bases and J 7 bases, with 12 bases left between them. The CDR3 sequence is 14 residues long. This chain's CDR3 is CASSRGGGNSPLHF. CDR3 in DNA: TGTGCCAGCAGCCGGGGGGGCGGAAATTCACCCCTCCACTTT.

This chain uses TRBV19 with TRBJ2-1; D remains ambiguous. The V end lost 7 bases, the J end lost 6 bases, and 10 bases lay between the germline ends. Germline CDR1 and CDR2: LNHDA and SQIVND (reference sequence). This CDR3 has 12 residues. CDR3 DNA: TGTGCCAGTATCTCGGCGATCAATGAGCAGTTCTTC. It encodes CASISAINEQFF.

The V call is TRBV6-4, the J call TRBJ2-1, with D possibly being TRBD1 or TRBD2 (5 bases each). The V end was cut by 0 bases, the J end by 0 bases, with 15 bases between. This CDR3 comprises 18 residues. The germline V gene encodes CDR1 MRHNA and CDR2 SNTAGT. The CDR3 nucleotides read TGTGCCAGCAGTGACTCGATTCAATCGGGGCCCTCCTACAATGAGCAGTTCTTC. Residues: CASSDSIQSGPSYNEQFF.

The chain joins TRBV28 to TRBJ2-3; possibly TRBD2 for D (6 bases). The CDR3 loop spans 15 amino acids. Per germline, CDR1 MDHEN and CDR2 SYDVKM. Trimming took off 6 bases at V and 5 bases at J, with 18 bases between the two ends. As DNA, the CDR3 is TGTGCCAGCAGCTCACTAGCTTTCCGGGGAGATACGCAGTATTTT. Protein product: CASSSLAFRGDTQYF.

CDR3 loop: CASSQARGTGAFLFF. CDR3 in DNA: TGTGCCAGCAGCCAGGCCCGGGGGACAGGGGCGTTCCTGTTTTTT. V usage is TRBV27 and J usage is TRBJ2-2, with 10 nucleotides matching TRBD1. V shed 6 bases, J shed 14 bases, and the junction held 15 bases outside the gene matches. The CDR3 extends over 15 amino acids. Germline assignment: CDR1 MNHEY and CDR2 SMNVEV (reference sequence).

This clone was counted between two and nine times. The J gene is TRBJ1-1, the V gene TRBV6-6; D remains ambiguous. Trimming took 2 bases from V and 0 from J, leaving 10 bases between them. From germline, CDR1 is MNHNY and CDR2 SVGAGI (reference sequence). This CDR3 spans 15 amino acids. The CDR3 sequence: CASSYGVRMNTEAFF. The CDR3 DNA reads TGTGCCAGCAGTTACGGCGTCCGAATGAACACTGAAGCTTTCTTT.

This rearrangement joins TRBV5-1 to TRBJ2-2; D may be TRBD1 or TRBD2 (5 bases each). Trimming removed 4 bases from V and 4 bases from J, with 11 bases in between. This CDR3 comprises 14 residues. From germline, CDR1 is SGHRS and CDR2 YFSETQ. In DNA form, the CDR3 reads TGCGCCAGCAGCACGGAAGGGACCACCGGGGAGCTGTTTTTT. Encoded protein: CASSTEGTTGELFF.

Of note for this clone: One junction end disagrees with the germline gene, perhaps due to a read error. CDR3 nucleotides: TGTGCCAGCAGCTTAGGTTTAGGGGAAACTCAAGGGACCCAGTACTTC. This gives the protein CASSLGLGETQGTQYF. The chain recombines TRBV7-6 with TRBJ2-5; D is possibly TRBD1 (5 bases). The CDR3 length is 16 residues. Germline assignment: CDR1 SGHVS and CDR2 FNYEAQ.

The chain has TRBV7-9 and TRBJ2-5; D is possibly TRBD1 (6 bases). The germline gives CDR1 SEHNR, CDR2 FQNEAQ (reference sequence). The V end was cut by 6 bases, the J end by 1 base, with 12 bases between. The CDR3 covers 14 residues. For the CDR3, the DNA is TGTGCCAGCAGATCGCAGACAGGCCAAGAGACCCAGTACTTC. Protein: CASRSQTGQETQYF.

The rearrangement uses TRBV19 and TRBJ2-1; D uncertain. The CDR3 is 10 residues long. Deletions cut 8 bases from V and 4 bases from J, with 3 bases between. The germline CDR1 and CDR2 sequences are LNHDA and SQIVND (reference sequence). This CDR3 is CASGYNEQFF. CDR3 nucleotides: TGTGCCAGTGGTTACAATGAGCAGTTCTTC.

The rearrangement uses TRBV6-4 and TRBJ1-2, with unresolved D. Germline V lookup: CDR1 MRHNA, CDR2 SNTAGT. The CDR3 has 14 amino acids. The V gene lost 0 bases and the J gene lost 3 bases, with 8 bases spanning the gap. The CDR3 loop reads CASSDSAGHYGYTF. The CDR3 nucleotides are TGTGCCAGCAGTGACTCTGCGGGCCACTATGGCTACACCTTC.

V is TRBV10-3 and J is TRBJ1-2; 9 positions agree with TRBD1. The CDR3 spans 17 residues. Trimming removed 4 bases from V and 2 bases from J; junction bases left unmatched: 11. Germline V gene lookup returns CDR1 ENHRY and CDR2 SYGVKD. The CDR3 DNA follows: TGTGCCATCAGTGGGGCCGGGACAGGGTTAAAAAACTATGGCTACACCTTC. It specifies CAISGAGTGLKNYGYTF.

The V and J genes are TRBV11-2 and TRBJ2-5; no reliable D call. The CDR3 consists of 13 residues. V was shortened by 8 bases and J by 2 bases, with 12 bases between the two germline ends. Germline CDR1 SGHAT, CDR2 FQNNGV. The DNA of the CDR3 is TGTGCCAGCGGGCTGACTGTACAAGAGACCCAGTACTTC. Translation: CASGLTVQETQYF.

The chain uses TRBV7-2 and TRBJ1-4; D not resolved. CDR1 is SGHTA, CDR2 FQGNSA, per germline. Deletions cut 5 bases from V and 2 bases from J, with 9 bases between. This CDR3 region has 14 residues. The DNA of the CDR3 is TGTGCCAGCAGCGTAGGGAGTACTAATGAAAAACTGTTTTTT. Its protein is CASSVGSTNEKLFF.

The CDR3 DNA reads as TGCGCCAGCAGCTTGGTCGGGTCGTACGAGCAGTACTTC. It translates to CASSLVGSYEQYF. The genes are TRBV5-1 and TRBJ2-7; D unresolved. Trimming left V 0 bases short and J 4 bases short, with 8 bases between. The CDR3 has 13 residues. Germline values: CDR1 SGHRS, CDR2 YFSETQ.

This chain links TRBV6-2 or TRBV6-3 with TRBJ2-7, with 7 nucleotides matching TRBD1. Looked up from germline, CDR1 is MNHEY and CDR2 is SVGEGT. The CDR3 is 16 amino acids. V shed 2 bases, J shed 0 bases, and the junction held 7 bases outside the gene matches. The CDR3 bases are TGTGCCAGCAGTTACCGCCTCGACAGGGTCTCCTACGAGCAGTACTTC. Translated: CASSYRLDRVSYEQYF.

The J gene is TRBJ2-3, the V gene TRBV4-3, with 8 bases aligning to TRBD1. The germline V gene has CDR1 LGHNA and CDR2 YSLEER. This CDR3 spans 15 amino acids. The V gene end was trimmed by 3 bases and the J gene end by 5 bases; junction bases not matched to a gene: 7. The CDR3 sequence: CASSQDRESGDTQYF. Written as DNA, the CDR3 is TGCGCCAGCAGCCAGGACAGGGAGTCAGGAGATACGCAGTATTTT.

J is TRBJ2-3 and V is TRBV4-2; TRBD2 matches 12 bases. J lost 7 bases, V lost 4 bases, and 9 bases had no gene match. Per germline, CDR1 LGHNA and CDR2 YNFKEQ. The CDR3 is made up of 16 amino acids. This CDR3 reads CASSPVASGRANTQYF. In DNA form, the CDR3 reads TGTGCCAGCAGCCCGGTGGCTAGCGGGAGGGCAAATACGCAGTATTTT.